The 6 T cell receptor beta chains given below trace back to one sample, sequenced in a study of post-analysis software for immune sequencing data. What these receptors recognize is not known. Unique molecular identifiers tagged the TCR beta cDNA libraries. From the PCR reads, TCRdb called clonotypes with MiXCR, one entry per CDR3 protein. The table records approximately 630,000 distinct CDR3 sequences, about 60% of them present only once. Findings and limits, study-wide: Several TRBV segments were more frequent in patients than controls; TRBV5-6, TRBV5-1 and TRBV20-1 belonged to this group.

The sequencing input was blood. These receptor sequences come from a girl aged 2 to 10 with multiple sclerosis.

V usage is TRBV3-1 and J usage is TRBJ2-1; possible D gene TRBD1, 5 bases. The CDR3 sequence is 14 residues long. Trimming pared 4 bases from V and 4 bases from J, leaving 11 bases between. Germline lookup yields CDR1 LGHDT and CDR2 YNNKEL (reference sequence). The CDR3 loop reads CASSLQQVYNEQFF. CDR3 nucleotide sequence: TGTGCCAGCAGCCTACAACAGGTTTACAATGAGCAGTTCTTC.

The chain recombines TRBV6-1 with TRBJ1-1, with 7 bases lining up with TRBD1. This CDR3 has 14 residues. Germline CDR1 and CDR2: MNHNS and SASEGT. The V and J ends lost 2 bases and 3 bases, in that order; junction bases with no gene match: 3. The CDR3 here is CASSEIDRDTEAFF. The CDR3 DNA reads TGTGCCAGCAGTGAAATCGACAGGGACACTGAAGCTTTCTTT.

This chain connects TRBV6-5 to TRBJ1-6; perhaps TRBD1 as D (5 bases). V shed 2 bases and J shed 7 bases, with 9 bases lying between them. CDR1 and CDR2 (germline): MNHEY, SVGAGI. CDR3 length: 14 amino acids. DNA of the CDR3: TGTGCCAGCAGTTACGAGGGGACGAATTCACCCCTCCACTTT. It yields the protein CASSYEGTNSPLHF.

This rearrangement joins TRBV7-2 to TRBJ1-2; D remains ambiguous. The CDR3 is made up of 12 amino acids. V dropped 4 bases and J dropped 7 bases, with 10 bases sitting between them. Per germline, CDR1 SGHTA and CDR2 FQGNSA. Written as DNA, the CDR3 is TGTGCCAGCAGCTCATTGGACTTTGGCTACACCTTC. This gives the protein CASSSLDFGYTF.

This chain links TRBV29-1 with TRBJ2-7; 9 nucleotides line up with TRBD2. After removal of 4 bases from V and 2 bases from J, the junction contained 9 bases not matched to a gene. CDR1 is SQVTM and CDR2 is ANQGSEA in the germline V gene. The CDR3 has 15 residues. Written as DNA, the CDR3 is TGCAGCGTTGTGAGGCGGGAGGGTCCTACCTACGAGCAGTACTTC. Protein product: CSVVRREGPTYEQYF.

This rearrangement joins TRBV6-6 to TRBJ2-4; 11 nucleotides align to TRBD1. Trimming at V came to 6 bases and at J to 5 bases, leaving 3 bases not matched to a gene. The CDR3 extends over 14 amino acids. Per the germline V gene, CDR1 is MNHNY and CDR2 is SVGAGI (reference sequence). The chain's CDR3 is CASRGGQGENIQYF. CDR3 bases: TGTGCCAGCAGAGGGGGACAGGGGGAAAACATTCAGTACTTC.